This T cell receptor (beta chain) emerged from a study of T cell repertoires in cytomegalovirus infection. Study observations and caveats: Using cumulative public TCR beta family frequency, the authors identified those who carried CMV together with the relevant HLA. CMV-specific TCR beta clonotypes restricted by HLA-C dominated the ex vivo response.

MiXCR, run by TCRdb on the reads, gives a single entry per CDR3 protein. Seen here are roughly 300,000 distinct CDR3 sequences, more than 20% observed once, and the top ten hold about 14%. For this clonotype: Its cognate antigen is unknown.

The germline gives CDR1 MNHEY, CDR2 SMNVEV (reference sequence). CDR3 length equals 15 residues. J was trimmed by 6 bases and V by 3 bases; bases with no gene match: 6. Sequences were obtained from PBMCs. The genes are TRBV27 and TRBJ2-1; 9 nucleotides agree with TRBD1. The clonotype was recovered from a human donor in good health (CMV status not recorded). Some clones in this sample may be carry-over from other donors' samples. The CDR3 DNA follows: TGTGCCAGCAGTTTCTTGGGACAGGGCCGCAATGAGCAGTTCTTC. It specifies CASSFLGQGRNEQFF.